These 30 T cell receptor beta chains originate from one sample sequenced in a study of cytomegalovirus exposure and HLA in healthy donors. 60 Vbeta and 13 Jbeta primers were used in PCR. The repertoire was sequenced with immunoSEQ multiplex PCR; TCRdb's copy has only in-frame clones and lacks some. The sample has approximately 130,000 clones, approximately 78% seen once; the top ten hold less than 3.5%. Sequencing used PBMCs. Receptor source: a human donor in good health.

V gene TRBV19 combines with J gene TRBJ1-3, with D perhaps TRBD1 (6 bases). Germline values: CDR1 LNHDA, CDR2 SQIVND (reference sequence). The CDR3 sequence is 16 residues long. V was pared by 5 bases and J by 0 bases, with 14 bases between. The CDR3 DNA follows: TGTGCCAGTAGTGGCTTCCGACAGGCCTCTGGAAACACCATATATTTT. Protein sequence: CASSGFRQASGNTIYF.

V usage is TRBV7-2 and J usage is TRBJ2-3; 9 bases are a match to TRBD2. V was pared by 3 bases and J by 7 bases, with 8 bases of the junction left unmatched. CDR1 and CDR2 (germline): SGHTA, FQGNSA. CDR3 length: 15 amino acids. The CDR3 loop reads CASSFSGTSLYTQYF. The CDR3 region has the DNA TGTGCCAGCAGCTTTAGCGGGACTAGCTTATATACGCAGTATTTT.

The V and J genes are TRBV7-9 and TRBJ1-3; TRBD1 matches 10 bases. The CDR3 is made up of 16 amino acids. Germline V gene data show CDR1 as SEHNR and CDR2 as FQNEAQ (reference sequence). V was pared by 5 bases and J by 4 bases, with 8 bases of the junction left unmatched. The CDR3 protein is CASSPFGQGEGNTIYF. The CDR3, as DNA: TGTGCCAGCAGCCCCTTTGGACAGGGGGAAGGAAACACCATATATTTT. Full variable domain (rest looked up from reference TRBV7-9 and TRBJ1-3): DTGVSQNPRHKITKRGQNVTFRCDPISEHNRLYWYRQTLGQGPEFLTYFQNEAQLEKSRLLSDRFSAERPKGSFSTLEIQRTEQGDSAMYLCASSPFGQGEGNTIYFGEGSWLTVV.

This clone was seen a single time. The rearrangement joins TRBV1 to TRBJ1-1; TRBD1, the D gene given by the table, was not confirmed from the DNA. TRBV1 is a pseudogene segment. The CDR3 runs 15 residues. The CDR3 DNA reads as TGCACCAGCAGCCAAGATAAACAGGCGAACACTGAAGCTTTCTTT. This sequence encodes CTSSQDKQANTEAFF.

The genes are TRBV7-2 and TRBJ2-7; the D gene is possibly TRBD2 (6 bases). Germline V gives CDR1 SGHTA, CDR2 FQGNSA. Trimming shortened V by 3 bases and J by 7 bases, and 13 bases separated the two germline ends. This CDR3 has 13 amino acids. The CDR3 DNA reads as TGTGCCAGCAGCTTTCAGGCTCGGGGGGAGCAGTACTTC. Translating gives CASSFQARGEQYF.

CDR3 protein: CASSPQTGYYEKLFF. CDR3 nucleotides: TGTGCCAGCAGTCCTCAGACAGGGTATTACGAAAAACTGTTTTTT. The chain uses TRBV28 and TRBJ1-4, with TRBD1 matching 7 bases. V shed 5 bases and J 8 bases; nucleotides not matched to a gene: 11. The V gene's germline CDR1 is MDHEN and CDR2 SYDVKM. The CDR3 is 15 residues long.

The chain uses TRBV4-3 and TRBJ1-3, with D perhaps matching TRBD1 (5 bases). V was cut by 4 bases and J by 0 bases, with 16 bases left in between. The germline CDR1 and CDR2 sequences are LGHNA and YSLEER. The CDR3 runs 17 residues. The CDR3 protein is CASSRSTAPASGNTIYF. The CDR3 region has the DNA TGCGCCAGCAGCCGATCGACAGCGCCCGCCTCTGGAAACACCATATATTTT.

This clone was seen only a few times. J is TRBJ1-5 and V is TRBV27; TRBD1 aligns across 9 bases. With V trimmed by 6 bases and J by 6 bases, 12 bases remained unmatched. The CDR3 covers 16 residues. Germline V gives CDR1 MNHEY, CDR2 SMNVEV (reference sequence). This CDR3 is CASRVGGQGDGQPQHF. CDR3 DNA sequence: TGTGCCAGCAGAGTTGGGGGACAGGGTGATGGTCAGCCCCAGCATTTT.

V gene TRBV27 combines with J gene TRBJ2-1, with TRBD2 matching 8 bases. Losses at the gene ends were 5 bases for V and 8 bases for J; bases not matched to a gene: 8. CDR3 length: 14 residues. The V gene's germline CDR1 is MNHEY and CDR2 SMNVEV (reference sequence). In DNA, the CDR3 is TGTGCCAGCAGTCCGGGGACTAGGGGTCATGAGCAGTTCTTC. Encoded protein: CASSPGTRGHEQFF.

The chain has TRBV6-1 and TRBJ1-4; 10 positions match TRBD1. CDR3 length equals 14 residues. With V trimmed by 5 bases and J by 8 bases, 5 bases remained unmatched. Germline loops: CDR1 MNHNS, CDR2 SASEGT. This CDR3 reads CASSLDRGTEKLFF. The CDR3 DNA reads as TGTGCCAGCAGTTTGGACAGGGGGACCGAAAAACTGTTTTTT.

The V call is TRBV6-6, the J call TRBJ1-2; 10 bases map to TRBD1. Trimming at V came to 2 bases and at J to 4 bases, leaving 4 bases not matched to a gene. CDR3 length: 15 residues. The germline V gene encodes CDR1 MNHNY and CDR2 SVGAGI (reference sequence). The CDR3 region is CASSYLTGGGYGYTF. CDR3 sequence (DNA): TGTGCCAGCAGTTACCTGACAGGGGGCGGCTATGGCTACACCTTC.

The chain links TRBV30 to TRBJ1-3; possible D gene TRBD1, 6 bases. This CDR3 is 14 amino acids long. Germline V gene lookup returns CDR1 GTSNPN and CDR2 SVGIG (reference sequence). V lost 2 bases, J lost 7 bases, and 15 bases lay in between. As DNA, the CDR3 is TGTGCCTGGAGTATAAATGAACAGGGCAACACCATATATTTT. It encodes CAWSINEQGNTIYF.

V gene TRBV9 combines with J gene TRBJ2-7, with 8 bases that match TRBD2. The germline V gene encodes CDR1 SGDLS and CDR2 YYNGEE. This CDR3 is built from 18 residues. The trim removed 3 bases at V and 0 bases at J, leaving 14 bases unmatched. Written as DNA, the CDR3 is TGTGCCAGCAGCGCGGGTAGCGGGGCCCCTACCCTCTCCTACGAGCAGTACTTC. Amino acid sequence: CASSAGSGAPTLSYEQYF.

This clone was observed a few times. The chain couples TRBV2 to TRBJ1-1; the match to TRBD1 covers 11 bases. J gave up 3 bases and V 5 bases, and 2 bases lay outside the gene matches. Germline V gene lookup returns CDR1 SNHLY and CDR2 FYNNEI. The CDR3 runs to 14 residues. Here the CDR3 DNA reads TGTGCCAGCAGTCCGGGACAGGGGGACACTGAAGCTTTCTTT. Translated, it gives CASSPGQGDTEAFF.

The chain uses TRBV6-4 and TRBJ2-1, with D possibly TRBD1 on 6 matching bases. CDR1 is MRHNA, CDR2 SNTAGT, per germline. Trimming pared 6 bases from V and 5 bases from J, leaving 11 bases between. The CDR3 length is 13 residues. CDR3 nucleotide sequence: TGTGCCAGCAGAACGGCAGGGGACAATGAGCAGTTCTTC. Protein: CASRTAGDNEQFF.

The chain employs TRBV28 and TRBJ2-7; a possible D gene is TRBD1 (5 bases). Trimming removed 7 bases from V and 6 bases from J, with 22 bases in between. The CDR3 loop spans 15 amino acids. Germline V gene lookup returns CDR1 MDHEN and CDR2 SYDVKM. The CDR3 spells CASTSLRVTNLEQYF. The CDR3 DNA reads as TGTGCCAGCACCTCCCTCAGGGTAACCAACCTCGAGCAGTACTTC.

This clone was recorded a few times. The gene calls are TRBV5-1 and TRBJ2-7; unclear D gene. From germline, CDR1 is SGHRS and CDR2 YFSETQ. The CDR3 contains 15 residues. The V end lost 0 bases, the J end lost 2 bases, and 12 bases lay between the germline ends. The CDR3 DNA reads TGCGCCAGCAGCTTGGATTTGGGCCTCGCCTACGAGCAGTACTTC. It yields the protein CASSLDLGLAYEQYF.

The V and J genes are TRBV27 and TRBJ1-4, with D hard to call. The CDR3 covers 15 residues. CDR1 is MNHEY, CDR2 SMNVEV, per germline (reference sequence). The V gene lost 3 bases and the J gene lost 3 bases, with 11 bases spanning the gap. The CDR3 bases are TGTGCCAGCAGTTTTCGAGGGTGGCCTAATGAAAAACTGTTTTTT. It yields the protein CASSFRGWPNEKLFF.

With regard to this clone: Other DNA sequences from this sample encode an identical CDR3 as well. The chain recombines TRBV7-9 with TRBJ2-1, with a tentative D call TRBD1 (7 bases). From germline, CDR1 is SEHNR and CDR2 FQNEAQ (reference sequence). The CDR3 is 12 amino acids. Trimming took off 8 bases at V and 4 bases at J, with 9 bases between the two ends. CDR3 loop: CASQGGYNEQFF. DNA for the CDR3: TGTGCCAGCCAGGGGGGATACAATGAGCAGTTCTTC.

With regard to this clone: One junction end disagrees with the germline gene, perhaps due to a read error. The genes are TRBV7-3 and TRBJ2-4, with 9 nucleotides matching TRBD1. The CDR3 covers 18 residues. Germline CDR1 is SGHTA and CDR2 is FQGTGA. The CDR3 nucleotides read TGTGCCAGCAGCGTAACGGGCCCCGGGACAGGGATGGGAGACATTCAGTACTTC. This gives the protein CASSVTGPGTGMGDIQYF.

The chain combines TRBV7-2 with TRBJ1-4; no definite D call. The CDR3 is made up of 13 amino acids. V lost 6 bases and J 1 base, leaving 6 bases between the germline ends. Germline CDR1 is SGHTA and CDR2 is FQGNSA. The chain's CDR3 is CASRLRTNEKLFF. In DNA form, the CDR3 reads TGTGCCAGCAGGTTGAGAACTAATGAAAAACTGTTTTTT.

J is TRBJ1-1 and V is TRBV4-3; D is unclear. V was clipped by 0 bases and J by 2 bases, with 13 bases between them. The V gene's germline CDR1 is LGHNA and CDR2 YSLEER. This CDR3 comprises 16 residues. The CDR3 nucleotides read TGCGCCAGCAGCCAAGATTTGGCAGGAGGAAACACTGAAGCTTTCTTT. Encoded protein: CASSQDLAGGNTEAFF.

In its sample, this clone was seen a few times. Here the CDR3 reads CASSGGTSASHSGANVLTF. The CDR3 coding sequence is TGTGCCAGCAGTGGCGGGACTAGCGCATCGCACTCTGGGGCCAACGTCCTGACTTTC. The chain links TRBV9 to TRBJ2-6, with 10 bases matching TRBD2. Germline V lookup: CDR1 SGDLS, CDR2 YYNGEE. V was pared by 5 bases and J by 0 bases, with 11 bases of the junction left unmatched. This CDR3 comprises 19 residues.

The rearrangement links TRBV11-2 to TRBJ2-5, with 10 bases identical to TRBD1. J was trimmed by 2 bases and V by 1 base; bases with no gene match: 4. CDR3 length equals 16 residues. CDR1 and CDR2 from the germline V gene are SGHAT and FQNNGV. This chain's CDR3 is CASSLVLDRGQETQYF. The DNA of the CDR3 is TGTGCCAGCAGCTTAGTATTGGACAGGGGGCAAGAGACCCAGTACTTC.

The chain links TRBV4-3 to TRBJ2-4; possible D gene TRBD2, 6 bases. The V gene's germline CDR1 is LGHNA and CDR2 YSLEER. The CDR3 is made up of 13 amino acids. Trimming took 4 bases from V and 7 from J, leaving 11 bases between them. CDR3 loop: CASSPQGGNIQYF. In DNA, the CDR3 is TGCGCCAGCAGCCCTCAAGGAGGGAACATTCAGTACTTC.

This clone was counted a few times. V is TRBV4-3 and J is TRBJ2-7; D may be TRBD2 (6 bases). CDR3 length: 14 residues. The V gene's germline CDR1 is LGHNA and CDR2 YSLEER. V was shortened by 3 bases and J by 3 bases, with 12 bases between the two germline ends. The CDR3 bases are TGCGCCAGCAGCCAGTTTAGCGGAGACTACGAGCAGTACTTC. It translates to CASSQFSGDYEQYF.

The chain links TRBV29-1 to TRBJ2-5, with D tentatively TRBD1 (6 bases). This CDR3 has 12 residues. Trimming removed 8 bases at V and 1 base at J, with 11 bases between. CDR1 is SQVTM and CDR2 is ANQGSEA in the germline V gene. The CDR3 DNA reads as TGCAGCTCGTACAGGGTCCAAGAGACCCAGTACTTC. Translating gives CSSYRVQETQYF.

Details on this clone: The junction and the germline gene differ at one end; a read error may be behind it. V is TRBV7-7 and J is TRBJ2-3; 16 nucleotides agree with TRBD2. CDR3 size: 18 residues. CDR1 is SSHAT, CDR2 FNYEAQ, per germline (reference sequence). CDR3 sequence reads: CASSRGTSGGATLDTQYF. As DNA, the CDR3 is TGTGCTAGCAGCCGAGGGACTAGCGGGGGGGCCACGTTAGATACGCAGTATTTT.

This clone was picked up one time. CDR3 protein: CASSPPGQLGNEQYF. The CDR3 DNA is TGTGCCAGCAGCCCCCCGGGACAGTTGGGAAACGAGCAGTACTTC. The V call is TRBV9, the J call TRBJ2-7; TRBD1 agrees at 7 bases. Germline trimming cut 4 bases from V and 5 bases from J; bases unmatched to any gene: 12. Germline V gene sequence: CDR1 SGDLS, CDR2 YYNGEE. The CDR3 consists of 15 residues.

The chain joins TRBV5-1 to TRBJ1-1; a weak D match, TRBD1 (6 bases). The CDR3 runs 15 residues. Germline V gene data show CDR1 as SGHRS and CDR2 as YFSETQ. Between the trimmed V and J ends, which lost 4 bases and 5 bases, there was a span of 18 bases. CDR3 sequence: CASSMGHSTGTEAFF. In DNA form, the CDR3 reads TGCGCCAGCAGCATGGGACATTCAACGGGGACTGAAGCTTTCTTT.